These 29 T cell receptor beta chains were all obtained from the same sample, sequenced in a study of regulatory T cells in long-lasting Graves disease. Specified time point: persistent/refractory GD, antithyroid drugs over 5 years with positive TRAb. The TCR library was prepared using RNA isolated from PBMCs. Building of the TCR beta libraries involved iRepertoire HTBI primers and Arm-PCR of CDR3 regions. TCRdb called the multiplex PCR reads again in MiXCR, with one record for every CDR3 protein. The sample has some 340,000 distinct CDR3 sequences; roughly 25% are singletons. This sample comprised peripheral blood mononuclear cells (PBMCs), obtained when the disease was refractory, from a patient treated with antithyroid drugs. These receptors originate from a woman in her 40s with Graves disease.

This clonotype occurred a few times. This chain's CDR3 is CASSLQTTYTGELFF. The CDR3 bases are TGTGCCAGCAGTTTGCAGACTACATACACCGGGGAGCTGTTTTTT. The chain carries TRBV12-3 or TRBV12-4 and TRBJ2-2; possible D gene TRBD2, 5 bases. V lost 3 bases to trimming and J lost 3 bases, with 11 bases between them. The CDR3 sequence is 15 residues long.

This clonotype came up a few times. An end of the junction does not agree with germline; a read error may underlie this. The rearrangement joins TRBV20-1 to TRBJ2-2; D is unresolved. Germline CDR1 and CDR2: DFQATT and SNEGSKA (reference sequence). CDR3 length equals 11 residues. CDR3 DNA sequence: TGCAGTGCTAGTGACACTGGGGAGCTGTTTTTT. Its protein product is CSASDTGELFF.

This clonotype came up many times. This chain links TRBV20-1 with TRBJ2-7, with D tentatively TRBD1 or TRBD2 (5 bases each). This CDR3 is 14 amino acids long. Trimming left V 0 bases short and J 1 base short, with 10 bases between. The germline V gene encodes CDR1 DFQATT and CDR2 SNEGSKA (reference sequence). In nucleotides, the CDR3 is TGCAGTGCTAGAGATCGGGGCTATTCCTACGAGCAGTACTTC. It codes for CSARDRGYSYEQYF.

This clonotype was seen only a few times. The chain has TRBV2 and TRBJ2-1, with a tentative D call TRBD2 (6 bases). The V end was cut by 4 bases, the J end by 4 bases, with 11 bases between. Germline V gives CDR1 SNHLY, CDR2 FYNNEI. This CDR3 is built from 14 residues. Here the CDR3 DNA reads TGTGCCAGCAGTGGAGTAGCGGCTTACAATGAGCAGTTCTTC. It translates to CASSGVAAYNEQFF.

In this sample, this clonotype turned up many times. J is TRBJ2-5 and V is TRBV29-1; 11 nucleotides align to TRBD2. V shed 1 base, J shed 2 bases, and the junction held 3 bases outside the gene matches. Germline CDR1 reads SQVTM; CDR2 reads ANQGSEA. The CDR3 is made up of 15 amino acids. The chain's CDR3 is CSVEGSSGRQETQYF. The CDR3 DNA follows: TGCAGCGTTGAAGGCTCTAGCGGGAGGCAAGAGACCCAGTACTTC.

This clonotype was recorded at least ten times. The chain joins TRBV12-3 or TRBV12-4 to TRBJ2-7; TRBD1 matches at 7 bases. This CDR3 has 15 amino acids. V gave up 4 bases and J gave up 0 bases; unmatched junction bases: 6. For the CDR3, the DNA is TGTGCCAGCAGTTCTTACAGGGGTGCCTCCTACGAGCAGTACTTC. Its translation: CASSSYRGASYEQYF.

Many counts were recorded for this clonotype. The chain recombines TRBV29-1 with TRBJ1-1; the D gene is possibly TRBD1 (6 bases). With 7 bases removed from V and 0 bases from J, the gap between germline ends came to 15 bases. Germline CDR1 SQVTM, CDR2 ANQGSEA. The CDR3 has 14 residues. This CDR3 reads CSGGAGGLNTEAFF. Here the CDR3 DNA reads TGCAGCGGGGGGGCTGGGGGTTTGAACACTGAAGCTTTCTTT.

About this clonotype itself: The CDR3 does not end in the conserved phenylalanine or tryptophan, so this is likely a read error. The chain recombines TRBV5-6 with TRBJ2-5; 7 positions agree with TRBD1. The length of the CDR3 is 15 residues. The J segment lost 4 bases and the V segment lost 4 bases, leaving 10 bases of the junction unmatched. Germline assignment: CDR1 SGHDT and CDR2 YYEEEE. The CDR3 region is CASSRLGTAVETQYL. CDR3 in DNA: TGTGCCAGCAGCCGTCTAGGGACAGCGGTAGAGACCCAGTACCTC.

The chain links TRBV6-2 or TRBV6-3 to TRBJ2-3; a possible D gene is TRBD2 (7 bases). The ends were cut back, 6 bases at V and 1 base at J, with 11 bases in the middle. The CDR3 is made up of 14 amino acids. Germline CDR1 and CDR2: MNHEY and SVGEGT. CDR3 region: CASSGEGGTDTQYF. The DNA of the CDR3 is TGTGCCAGCAGCGGGGAGGGGGGCACAGATACGCAGTATTTT.

V and J are TRBV28 and TRBJ1-5; no definite D call. CDR3 length: 14 amino acids. Per the germline V gene, CDR1 is MDHEN and CDR2 is SYDVKM. V lost 5 bases to trimming and J lost 0 bases, with 8 bases between them. The CDR3 DNA sequence: TGTGCCAGCAGTGTAACAGCTAGCAATCAGCCCCAGCATTTT. It is translated as CASSVTASNQPQHF.

The CDR3 coding sequence is TGTGCCAGCAGCTTAGGTGGCGGGAGGTACCAAGAGACCCAGTACTTC. This sequence encodes CASSLGGGRYQETQYF. The chain recombines TRBV7-6 with TRBJ2-5, with 8 bases that match TRBD2. Germline V lookup: CDR1 SGHVS, CDR2 FNYEAQ. V lost 1 base and J lost 0; bases outside the gene matches: 4. The CDR3 spans 16 residues.

The J gene is TRBJ2-2, the V gene TRBV9; the match to TRBD1 covers 9 bases. Germline V gene data show CDR1 as SGDLS and CDR2 as YYNGEE. The CDR3 totals 15 residues. V gave up 3 bases and J gave up 7 bases; unmatched junction bases: 7. The CDR3 region has the DNA TGTGCCAGCAGCGAGGGACAGGGAGACCGCGGGGAGCTGTTTTTT. It specifies CASSEGQGDRGELFF.

This clonotype occurred a few times. The genes are TRBV5-6 and TRBJ1-4; D uncertain. Per the germline V gene, CDR1 is SGHDT and CDR2 is YYEEEE. V dropped 0 bases and J dropped 5 bases, with 5 bases sitting between them. This CDR3 contains 13 residues. In DNA, the CDR3 is TGTGCCAGCAGCTTGGGAGAGAATGAAAAACTGTTTTTT. Translating gives CASSLGENEKLFF.

This clonotype has just a few counts. The chain has TRBV5-6 and TRBJ1-4; D unresolved. Germline assignment: CDR1 SGHDT and CDR2 YYEEEE. Trimming cost V 2 bases and J 4 bases, with 12 bases left between them. The CDR3 has 15 amino acids. CDR3 loop: CASSLNRAGNEKLFF. The CDR3 bases are TGTGCCAGCAGCTTAAACCGGGCCGGTAATGAAAAACTGTTTTTT.

The rearrangement uses TRBV30 and TRBJ2-2, with a possible D match to TRBD1 (6 bases). Germline CDR1 reads GTSNPN; CDR2 reads SVGIG (reference sequence). V shed 0 bases and J shed 0 bases, with 17 bases lying between them. The CDR3 has 18 residues. The CDR3 nucleotides are TGTGCCTGGAGTGTACCCCCCCGCACAGGGACGAACACCGGGGAGCTGTTTTTT. Residues: CAWSVPPRTGTNTGELFF. Complete variable domain (other parts from reference TRBV30 and TRBJ2-2): SQTIHQWPATLVQPVGSPLSLECTVEGTSNPNLYWYRQAAGRGLQLLFYSVGIGQISSEVPQNLSASRPQDRQFILSSKKLLLSDSGFYLCAWSVPPRTGTNTGELFFGEGSRLTVL.

The V call is TRBV20-1, the J call TRBJ1-6, with a weak D call TRBD1 (5 bases). Deletions cut 5 bases from V and 9 bases from J, with 17 bases between. The germline CDR1 and CDR2 sequences are DFQATT and SNEGSKA (reference sequence). This CDR3 spans 14 amino acids. The CDR3 loop reads CSAVKNGATSPLHF. The CDR3 DNA reads as TGCAGTGCTGTAAAGAACGGGGCAACTTCACCCCTCCACTTT.

This clonotype was seen many times. V is TRBV27 and J is TRBJ1-1; 8 bases match TRBD1. This CDR3 is built from 14 residues. V shed 2 bases, J shed 9 bases, and the junction held 8 bases outside the gene matches. Per the germline V gene, CDR1 is MNHEY and CDR2 is SMNVEV (reference sequence). The CDR3 DNA reads as TGTGCCAGCAGTTTAGGAGACAGGGGTGCGAAAGCTTTCTTT. Its translation is CASSLGDRGAKAFF.

This clonotype was found many times. The V gene is TRBV28, the J gene TRBJ2-7; no clear D gene. The V end lost 0 bases, the J end lost 2 bases, and 14 bases lay between the germline ends. The CDR3 runs to 16 residues. Germline values: CDR1 MDHEN, CDR2 SYDVKM. CDR3 DNA sequence: TGTGCCAGCAGTTTATGGTTCGATCACGGAACCTACGAGCAGTACTTC. It encodes CASSLWFDHGTYEQYF.

This clonotype was seen repeatedly, ten times or more. This chain links TRBV3-1 with TRBJ2-5; D is ambiguous. Trimming shortened V by 3 bases and J by 1 base, and 6 bases separated the two germline ends. Germline lookup yields CDR1 LGHDT and CDR2 YNNKEL (reference sequence). The CDR3 loop spans 13 amino acids. The DNA of the CDR3 is TGTGCCAGCAGCCAGGGTCCCCAAGAGACCCAGTACTTC. Its protein is CASSQGPQETQYF.

Many counts were recorded for this clonotype. The chain has TRBV28 and TRBJ1-5; TRBD1 matches at 10 bases. The CDR3 loop spans 17 amino acids. Per germline, CDR1 MDHEN and CDR2 SYDVKM. Trimming cost V 5 bases and J 2 bases; bases outside gene matches: 9. CDR3 DNA: TGTGCCAGCAGTCCGGGACAGGGGCGGATACGCAATCAGCCCCAGCATTTT. It specifies CASSPGQGRIRNQPQHF.

Concerning this clonotype itself: A single base separates this from a much larger clone, so it may be a read error. The chain has TRBV13 and TRBJ2-7, with TRBD2 matching over 14 bases. CDR1 and CDR2 (germline): PRHDT, FYEKMQ (reference sequence). The junction had 3 bases not matched to a gene; V was cut back by 3 bases and J by 5 bases. This CDR3 contains 15 residues. CDR3 nucleotide sequence: TGTGCCAGCAGCTTCGGGACTAGCGGGAGCCACGAGCAGTACTTC. It is translated as CASSFGTSGSHEQYF.

This clonotype showed up just a few times. J is TRBJ2-1 and V is TRBV11-2; 7 bases are shared with TRBD2. V gave up 1 base and J gave up 10 bases; unmatched junction bases: 7. CDR3 length: 14 residues. CDR1 is SGHAT, CDR2 FQNNGV, per germline. The DNA of the CDR3 is TGTGCCAGCAGCTTAGGAGTGGGGAGGGTGGAGCAGTTCTTC. Its protein is CASSLGVGRVEQFF.

This clonotype was observed a few times. The chain employs TRBV3-1 and TRBJ2-5, with TRBD2 as a possible D gene (5 bases). V shed 0 bases and J shed 5 bases, with 13 bases lying between them. Per the germline V gene, CDR1 is LGHDT and CDR2 is YNNKEL (reference sequence). The CDR3 is 15 amino acids. CDR3 region: CASSQDPVAMETQYF. In DNA, the CDR3 is TGTGCCAGCAGCCAAGATCCAGTAGCGATGGAGACCCAGTACTTC.

The chain joins TRBV5-8 to TRBJ2-7; 7 nucleotides line up with TRBD1. Germline V CDR1 and CDR2: SGHTS, YDEGEE. V lost 4 bases, J lost 1 base, and 8 bases stayed unmatched. The CDR3 totals 15 residues. CDR3 loop: CASSRGRGRSYEQYF. The CDR3 DNA sequence: TGTGCCAGCAGCAGGGGAAGGGGGCGGTCCTACGAGCAGTACTTC.

This clonotype was detected many times. The V call is TRBV7-2, the J call TRBJ2-5; 13 bases map to TRBD2. The CDR3 is made up of 17 amino acids. V lost 4 bases and J lost 5; bases outside the gene matches: 10. Germline V CDR1 and CDR2: SGHTA, FQGNSA. The DNA for the CDR3 is TGTGCCAGCAGCTCATCCGGGACTAGCGGGGCAGGGGAGACCCAGTACTTC. This sequence encodes CASSSSGTSGAGETQYF.

This clonotype was counted a few times. The chain joins TRBV11-2 to TRBJ2-7, with D possibly TRBD2 on 7 matching bases. V lost 3 bases, J lost 5 bases, and 17 bases lay in between. This CDR3 comprises 15 residues. CDR1 and CDR2 from the germline V gene are SGHAT and FQNNGV. CDR3 sequence (DNA): TGTGCCAGCAGCTTGATCAGGGGAGGGCCTAACGAGCAGTACTTC. Its translation: CASSLIRGGPNEQYF.

This clonotype was seen ten or more times. The CDR3 nucleotides read TGTGCCAGCAGTGGGGGGGCGCGGGAGACCCAGTACTTC. Encoded protein: CASSGGARETQYF. The gene calls are TRBV7-2 and TRBJ2-5, with D perhaps TRBD2 (7 bases). Per the germline V gene, CDR1 is SGHTA and CDR2 is FQGNSA. This CDR3 contains 13 residues. Trimming stripped 6 bases from V and 5 bases from J, with 13 bases between.

This clonotype was seen a few times. The chain recombines TRBV12-3 or TRBV12-4 with TRBJ2-7; 11 bases map to TRBD2. This CDR3 contains 15 residues. V gave up 5 bases and J gave up 3 bases; unmatched junction bases: 6. CDR3 nucleotides: TGTGCCAGCAGTCCATTACTAGCGGGAGACTACGAGCAGTACTTC. This encodes CASSPLLAGDYEQYF.

There are a few counts of this clonotype. The chain combines TRBV28 with TRBJ2-3; D not certain. Germline V gene lookup returns CDR1 MDHEN and CDR2 SYDVKM. Trimming took off 5 bases at V and 2 bases at J, with 8 bases between the two ends. The CDR3 is made up of 13 amino acids. CDR3 in amino acids: CASSDGSTDTQYF. Here the CDR3 DNA reads TGTGCCAGCAGTGATGGATCCACAGATACGCAGTATTTT.